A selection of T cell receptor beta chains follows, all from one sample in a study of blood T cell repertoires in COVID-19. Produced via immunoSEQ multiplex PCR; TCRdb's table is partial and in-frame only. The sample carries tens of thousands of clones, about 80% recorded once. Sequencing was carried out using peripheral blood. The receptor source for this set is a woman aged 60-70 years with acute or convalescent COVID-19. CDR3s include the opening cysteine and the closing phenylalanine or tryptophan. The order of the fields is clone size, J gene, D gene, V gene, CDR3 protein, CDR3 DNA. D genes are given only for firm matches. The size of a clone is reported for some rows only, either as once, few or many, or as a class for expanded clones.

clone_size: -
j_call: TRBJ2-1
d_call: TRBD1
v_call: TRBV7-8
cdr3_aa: CASRPTGGAYNEQFF
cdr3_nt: TGTGCCAGCAGGCCGACAGGGGGCGCGTACAATGAGCAGTTCTTC

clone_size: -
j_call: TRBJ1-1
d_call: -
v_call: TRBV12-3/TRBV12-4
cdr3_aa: CASRRGAEAFF
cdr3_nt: TGTGCCAGCAGGCGGGGGGCTGAAGCTTTCTTT

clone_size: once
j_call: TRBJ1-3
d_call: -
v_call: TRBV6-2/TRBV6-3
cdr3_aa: CASSFAGYRGNTIYF
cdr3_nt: TGTGCCAGCAGTTTCGCAGGGTACCGTGGAAACACCATATATTTT

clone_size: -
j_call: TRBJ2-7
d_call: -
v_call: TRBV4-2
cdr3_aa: CASSQVSGPRDEQYF
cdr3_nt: TGTGCCAGCAGCCAAGTTTCCGGTCCTCGGGACGAGCAGTACTTC

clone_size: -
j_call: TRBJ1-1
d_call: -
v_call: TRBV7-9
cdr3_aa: CASSLGSVTNTEAFF
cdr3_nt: TGTGCCAGCAGCTTAGGCTCTGTTACAAACACTGAAGCTTTCTTT

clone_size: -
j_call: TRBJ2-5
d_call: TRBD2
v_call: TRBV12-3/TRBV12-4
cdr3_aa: CASSASGGETQYF
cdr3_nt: TGTGCCAGCAGTGCTAGCGGGGGTGAGACCCAGTACTTC

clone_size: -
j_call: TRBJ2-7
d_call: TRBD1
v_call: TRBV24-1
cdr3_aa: CAIQDRGEQYF
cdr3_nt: TGTGCCATCCAGGACAGGGGCGAGCAGTACTTC

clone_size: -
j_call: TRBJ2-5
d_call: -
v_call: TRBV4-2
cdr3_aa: CASSQERGARWAQYF
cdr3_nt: TGTGCCAGCAGCCAAGAACGGGGGGCCCGGTGGGCCCAGTACTTC

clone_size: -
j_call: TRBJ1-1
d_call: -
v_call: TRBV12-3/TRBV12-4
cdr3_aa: CASSSQGNTEAFF
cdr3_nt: TGTGCCAGCAGTTCCCAGGGGAACACTGAAGCTTTCTTT

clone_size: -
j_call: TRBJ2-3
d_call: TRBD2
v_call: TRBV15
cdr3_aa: CATSRGTSGTTDTQYF
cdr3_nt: TGTGCCACCAGCAGAGGGACTAGCGGGACCACAGATACGCAGTATTTT

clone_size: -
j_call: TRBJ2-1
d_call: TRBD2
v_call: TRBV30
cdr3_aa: CAWREGLAGDNEQFF
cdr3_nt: TGTGCCTGGAGAGAGGGACTAGCGGGGGACAATGAGCAGTTCTTC

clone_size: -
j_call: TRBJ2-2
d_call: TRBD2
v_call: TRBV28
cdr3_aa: CASSLRGGAAGELFF
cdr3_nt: TGTGCCAGCAGTTTACGCGGGGGGGCCGCCGGGGAGCTGTTTTTT

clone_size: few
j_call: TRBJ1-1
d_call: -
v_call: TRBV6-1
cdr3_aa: CASSEWAGENTEAFF
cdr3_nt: TGTGCCAGCAGTGAATGGGCGGGGGAGAACACTGAAGCTTTCTTT

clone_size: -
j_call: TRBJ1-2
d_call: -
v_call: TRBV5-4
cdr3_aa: CASSLEAGVYGYTF
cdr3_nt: TGTGCCAGCAGCTTGGAGGCAGGGGTCTATGGCTACACCTTC

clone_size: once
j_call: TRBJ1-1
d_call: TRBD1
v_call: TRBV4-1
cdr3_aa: CASSQDRGRTEAFF
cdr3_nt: TGCGCCAGCAGCCAAGACAGGGGGCGCACTGAAGCTTTCTTT

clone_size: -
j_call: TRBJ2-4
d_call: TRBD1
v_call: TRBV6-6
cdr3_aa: CASRKTGSAKNIQYF
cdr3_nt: TGTGCCAGCAGAAAGACAGGGTCGGCCAAAAACATTCAGTACTTC

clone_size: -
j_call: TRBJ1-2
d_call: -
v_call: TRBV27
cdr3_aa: CASSSWDKSNYGYTF
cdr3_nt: TGTGCCAGCAGTTCCTGGGACAAGTCTAACTATGGCTACACCTTC

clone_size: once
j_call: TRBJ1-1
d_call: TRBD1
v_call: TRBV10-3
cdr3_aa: CAINGQGNTEAFF
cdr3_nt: TGTGCCATCAACGGACAGGGGAACACTGAAGCTTTCTTT

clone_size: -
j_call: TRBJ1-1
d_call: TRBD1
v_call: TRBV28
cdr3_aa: CASSFPTGVNTEAFF
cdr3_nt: TGTGCCAGCAGTTTTCCCACAGGGGTGAACACTGAAGCTTTCTTT

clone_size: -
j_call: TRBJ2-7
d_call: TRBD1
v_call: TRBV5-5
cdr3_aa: CASRPATGVDYEQYF
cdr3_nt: TGTGCCAGCAGACCCGCGACAGGGGTCGACTACGAGCAGTACTTC

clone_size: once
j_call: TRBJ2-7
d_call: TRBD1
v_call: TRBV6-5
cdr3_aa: CASRGQGPSYEQYF
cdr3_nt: TGTGCCAGCAGGGGACAGGGACCTTCCTACGAGCAGTACTTC

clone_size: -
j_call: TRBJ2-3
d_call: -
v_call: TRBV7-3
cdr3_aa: CASSQSGDTQYF
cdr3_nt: TGTGCCAGCAGCCAAAGCGGGGATACGCAGTATTTT

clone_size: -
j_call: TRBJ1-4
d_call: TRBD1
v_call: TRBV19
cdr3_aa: CASSRDRVGATNEKLFF
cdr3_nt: TGTGCCAGTAGTCGGGACAGAGTAGGAGCAACTAATGAAAAACTGTTTTTT

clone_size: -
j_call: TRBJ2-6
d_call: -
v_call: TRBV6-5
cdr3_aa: CASGQGPGANVLTF
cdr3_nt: TGTGCCAGCGGTCAGGGCCCTGGGGCCAACGTCCTGACTTTC

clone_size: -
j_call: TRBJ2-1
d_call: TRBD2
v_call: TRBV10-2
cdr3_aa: CASSAGTSSNQFF
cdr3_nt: TGCGCCAGCAGTGCCGGGACTAGCTCCAATCAGTTCTTC

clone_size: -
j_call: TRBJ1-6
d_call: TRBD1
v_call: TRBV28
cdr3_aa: CASSARALTGRGWGASYNSPLHF
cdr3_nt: TGTGCCAGCAGTGCAAGGGCCCTGACAGGGAGAGGATGGGGCGCGTCCTATAATTCACCCCTCCACTTT

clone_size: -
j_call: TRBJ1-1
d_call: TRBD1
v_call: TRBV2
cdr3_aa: CASTGQGASNTEAFF
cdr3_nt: TGTGCCAGCACGGGACAGGGGGCTTCGAACACTGAAGCTTTCTTT

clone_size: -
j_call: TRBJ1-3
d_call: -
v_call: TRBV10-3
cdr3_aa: CASQAPGNTIYF
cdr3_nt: TGTGCCAGTCAAGCACCTGGAAACACCATATATTTT

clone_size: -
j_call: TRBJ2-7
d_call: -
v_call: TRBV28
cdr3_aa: CASSREYEQYF
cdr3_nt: TGTGCCAGCAGTCGAGAGTACGAGCAGTACTTC

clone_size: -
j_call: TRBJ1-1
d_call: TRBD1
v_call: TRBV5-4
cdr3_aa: CASSSQQGARTEAFF
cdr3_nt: TGTGCCAGCAGCTCGCAACAGGGGGCGCGGACTGAAGCTTTCTTT

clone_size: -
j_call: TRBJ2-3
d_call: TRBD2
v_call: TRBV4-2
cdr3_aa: CASSLTGTSRETQYF
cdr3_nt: TGTGCCAGCAGCCTAACCGGGACTAGCCGCGAAACGCAGTATTTT

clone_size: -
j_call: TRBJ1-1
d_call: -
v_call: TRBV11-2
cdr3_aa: CASSLGQGNTEAFF
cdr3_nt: TGTGCCAGCAGCTTAGGTCAGGGGAACACTGAAGCTTTCTTT

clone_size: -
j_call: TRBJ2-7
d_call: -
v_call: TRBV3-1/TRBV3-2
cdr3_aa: CASSQSELSVGEQYF
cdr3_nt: TGTGCCAGCAGCCAATCTGAGCTAAGCGTAGGCGAGCAGTACTTC

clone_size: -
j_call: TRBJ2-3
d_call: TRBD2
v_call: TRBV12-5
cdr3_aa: CASGLVISGRAPDTQYF
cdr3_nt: TGTGCTAGTGGTTTGGTAATAAGCGGGAGGGCCCCAGATACGCAGTATTTT

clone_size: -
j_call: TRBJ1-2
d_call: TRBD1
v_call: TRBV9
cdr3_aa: CASSPDPTDRAGTF
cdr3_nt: TGTGCCAGCAGCCCCGACCCCACGGACAGGGCTGGAACCTTC

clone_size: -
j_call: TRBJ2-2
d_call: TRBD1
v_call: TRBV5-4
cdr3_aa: CASSSGQGTGELFF
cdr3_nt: TGTGCCAGCAGCTCTGGACAGGGCACCGGGGAGCTGTTTTTT

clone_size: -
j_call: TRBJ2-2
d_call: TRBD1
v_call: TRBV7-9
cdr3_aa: CAASGTGGGSTGELFF
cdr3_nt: TGTGCCGCTTCCGGGACAGGGGGCGGGAGCACCGGGGAGCTGTTTTTT

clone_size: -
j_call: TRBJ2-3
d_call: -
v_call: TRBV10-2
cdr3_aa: CASSDSDRPDTQYF
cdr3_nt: TGCGCCAGCAGTGACTCGGACAGACCTGATACGCAGTATTTT

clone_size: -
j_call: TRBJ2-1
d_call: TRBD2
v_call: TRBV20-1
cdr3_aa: CSASSGGNYNEQFF
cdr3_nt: TGCAGTGCTAGTAGCGGGGGGAACTACAATGAGCAGTTCTTC

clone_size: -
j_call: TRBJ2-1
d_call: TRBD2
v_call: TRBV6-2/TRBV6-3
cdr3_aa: CASSLGLAADTPSYNEQFF
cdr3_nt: TGTGCCAGCAGCCTTGGACTAGCGGCGGATACCCCTTCGTACAATGAGCAGTTCTTC

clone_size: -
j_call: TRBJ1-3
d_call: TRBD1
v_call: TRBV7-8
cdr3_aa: CASRPDRGKAGNTIYF
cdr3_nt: TGTGCCAGCAGGCCCGACAGGGGGAAAGCTGGAAACACCATATATTTT

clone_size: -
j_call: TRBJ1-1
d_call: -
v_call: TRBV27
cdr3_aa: CASSRGDLNTEAFF
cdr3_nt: TGTGCCAGCAGCCGAGGGGACTTGAACACTGAAGCTTTCTTT

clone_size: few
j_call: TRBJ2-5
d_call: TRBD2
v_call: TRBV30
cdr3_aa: CAWSRGRAPETQYF
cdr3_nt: TGTGCCTGGAGCCGGGGGAGGGCCCCAGAGACCCAGTACTTC

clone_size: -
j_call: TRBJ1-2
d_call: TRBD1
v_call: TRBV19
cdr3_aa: CASTLDGQGRFRYTF
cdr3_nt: TGTGCCAGTACCCTGGACGGACAGGGACGCTTCCGCTACACCTTC